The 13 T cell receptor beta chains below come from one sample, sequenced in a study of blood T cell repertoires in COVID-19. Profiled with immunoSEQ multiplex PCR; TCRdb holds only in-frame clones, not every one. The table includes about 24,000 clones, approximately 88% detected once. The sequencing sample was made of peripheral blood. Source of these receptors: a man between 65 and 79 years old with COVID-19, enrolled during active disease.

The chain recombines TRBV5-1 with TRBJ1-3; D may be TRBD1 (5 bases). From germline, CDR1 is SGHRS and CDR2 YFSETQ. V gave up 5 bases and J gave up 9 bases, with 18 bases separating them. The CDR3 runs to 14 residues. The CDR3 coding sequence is TGCGCCAGCAGGAGAGGGACTGAACACGGCACCATATATTTT. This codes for CASRRGTEHGTIYF.

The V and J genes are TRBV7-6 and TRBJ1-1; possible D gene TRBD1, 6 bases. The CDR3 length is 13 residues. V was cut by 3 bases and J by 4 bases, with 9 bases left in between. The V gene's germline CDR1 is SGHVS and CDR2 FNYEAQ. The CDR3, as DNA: TGTGCCAGCAGCTTCAACAGGGTCACTGAAGCTTTCTTT. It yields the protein CASSFNRVTEAFF.

The CDR3 spells CASGLGGSQPQHF. Here the CDR3 DNA reads TGTGCTAGTGGTTTGGGCGGTAGCCAGCCCCAGCATTTT. V usage is TRBV12-5 and J usage is TRBJ1-5; D is uncertain. The V and J ends lost 1 base and 7 bases respectively, with 8 bases between them. The CDR3 totals 13 residues. Germline V gene lookup returns CDR1 LGHNT and CDR2 FRNRAP.

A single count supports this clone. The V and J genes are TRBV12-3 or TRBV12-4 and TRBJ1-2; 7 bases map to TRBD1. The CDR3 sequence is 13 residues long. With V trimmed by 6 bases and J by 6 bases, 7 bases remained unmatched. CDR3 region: CASSQRQGDGYTF. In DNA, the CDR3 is TGTGCCAGCAGCCAAAGGCAGGGGGATGGCTACACCTTC.

The CDR3 is CSVMTGKGETQYF. CDR3 nucleotides: TGCAGCGTAATGACAGGGAAGGGGGAGACCCAGTACTTC. The chain has TRBV29-1 and TRBJ2-5; 7 nucleotides line up with TRBD1. The CDR3 runs 13 residues. Losses at the gene ends were 6 bases for V and 5 bases for J; bases not matched to a gene: 9. CDR1 is SQVTM and CDR2 is ANQGSEA in the germline V gene.

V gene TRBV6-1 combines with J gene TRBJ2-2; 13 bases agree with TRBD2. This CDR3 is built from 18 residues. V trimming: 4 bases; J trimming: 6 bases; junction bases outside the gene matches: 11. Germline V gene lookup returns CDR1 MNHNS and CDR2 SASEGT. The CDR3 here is CASSAPSLAGGPAGELFF. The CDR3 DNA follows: TGTGCCAGCAGTGCCCCGTCACTAGCGGGAGGGCCGGCCGGGGAGCTGTTTTTT.

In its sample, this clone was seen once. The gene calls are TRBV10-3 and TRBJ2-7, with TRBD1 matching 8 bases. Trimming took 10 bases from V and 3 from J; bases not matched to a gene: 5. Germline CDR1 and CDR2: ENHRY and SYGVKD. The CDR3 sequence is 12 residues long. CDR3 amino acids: CATSGTGYEQYF. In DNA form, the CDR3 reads TGTGCCACTTCCGGGACAGGCTACGAGCAGTACTTC.

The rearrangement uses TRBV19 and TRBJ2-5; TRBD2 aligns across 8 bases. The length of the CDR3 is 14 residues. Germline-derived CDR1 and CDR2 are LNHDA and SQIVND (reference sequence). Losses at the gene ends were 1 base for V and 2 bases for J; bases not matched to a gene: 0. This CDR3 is CASSIAGGQETQYF. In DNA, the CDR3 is TGTGCCAGTAGTATAGCGGGAGGGCAAGAGACCCAGTACTTC.

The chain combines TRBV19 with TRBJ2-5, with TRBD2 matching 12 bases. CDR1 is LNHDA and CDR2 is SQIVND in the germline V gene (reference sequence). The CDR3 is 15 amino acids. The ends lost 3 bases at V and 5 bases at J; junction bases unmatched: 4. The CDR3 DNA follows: TGTGCCAGTAGTATGACTAGCGGGGGACTGGAGACCCAGTACTTC. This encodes CASSMTSGGLETQYF.

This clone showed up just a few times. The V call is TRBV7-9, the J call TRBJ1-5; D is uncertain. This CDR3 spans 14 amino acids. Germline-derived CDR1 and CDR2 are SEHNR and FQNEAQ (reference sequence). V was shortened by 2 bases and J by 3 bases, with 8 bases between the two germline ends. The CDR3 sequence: CASSLIDSNQPQHF. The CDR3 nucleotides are TGTGCCAGCAGCTTAATCGACTCCAATCAGCCCCAGCATTTT.

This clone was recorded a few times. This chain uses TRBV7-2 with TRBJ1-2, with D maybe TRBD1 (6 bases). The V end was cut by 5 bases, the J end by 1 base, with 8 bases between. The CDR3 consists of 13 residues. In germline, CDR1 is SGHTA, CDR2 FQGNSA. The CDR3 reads CASSGQLNYGYTF. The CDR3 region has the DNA TGTGCCAGCAGCGGACAGCTTAACTATGGCTACACCTTC.

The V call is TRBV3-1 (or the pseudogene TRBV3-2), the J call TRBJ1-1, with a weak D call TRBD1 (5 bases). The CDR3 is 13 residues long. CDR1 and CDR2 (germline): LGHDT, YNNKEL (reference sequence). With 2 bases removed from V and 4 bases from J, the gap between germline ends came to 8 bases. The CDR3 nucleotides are TGTGCCAGCAGCCAATCGGGGGGCACTGAAGCTTTCTTT. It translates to CASSQSGGTEAFF.

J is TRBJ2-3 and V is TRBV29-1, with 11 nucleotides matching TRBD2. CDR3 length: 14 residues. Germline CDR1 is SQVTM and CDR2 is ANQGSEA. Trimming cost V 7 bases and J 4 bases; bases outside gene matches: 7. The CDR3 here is CSGLLAGVPDTQYF. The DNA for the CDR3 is TGCAGCGGGTTACTAGCGGGAGTACCAGATACGCAGTATTTT.